Listed below are T cell receptor beta chains from one sample, sequenced in a study of T cell responses to AZD1222 COVID-19 vaccine. Libraries were prepared by immunoSEQ multiplex PCR; TCRdb keeps only in-frame clonotypes and omits some of them. The sample holds 89,000 or so clones, 80% to 90% seen once. Sequencing used peripheral blood, obtained on day 0 of AZD1222 vaccination. These receptors were obtained from an adult in good health. CDR3s include the opening cysteine and the closing phenylalanine or tryptophan. D genes are given only for firm matches. Rows may omit the clone size; those that give it use once, few, many or a size class.

clone_size,v_call,j_call,d_call,cdr3_nt,cdr3_aa
NA,TRBV12-3/TRBV12-4,TRBJ1-4,TRBD1,TGTGCCAGCAGTGACCCCGGGACAGGGAAACTGTTTTTT,CASSDPGTGKLFF
NA,TRBV28,TRBJ1-2,NA,TGTGCCAGCAGTTTACACGGGGGGACACACAACTATGGCTACACCTTC,CASSLHGGTHNYGYTF
NA,TRBV6-5,TRBJ1-6,NA,TGTGCCAGCAGTCCCGGGACCGCTATATCACCCCTCCACTTT,CASSPGTAISPLHF
NA,TRBV29-1,TRBJ2-2,NA,TGCAGCGCCGCGGGCCCGAACACCGGGGAGCTGTTTTTT,CSAAGPNTGELFF
NA,TRBV6-5,TRBJ2-7,TRBD2,TGTGCCAGCCGGGGGGAGGGGCGCGGGAGGGCCGAGCAGTACTTC,CASRGEGRGRAEQYF
few,TRBV30,TRBJ1-6,NA,TGTGCCTGGAGTGGACCGGGAGGGCCGGATAATTCACCCCTCCACTTT,CAWSGPGGPDNSPLHF
NA,TRBV11-1,TRBJ1-1,NA,TGTGCCAGCAGCTTAGCGATGGTGCCCAGGGTGGGCACTGAAGCTTTCTTT,CASSLAMVPRVGTEAFF
NA,TRBV7-9,TRBJ2-7,NA,TGTGCCAGCAGCTTACCAAGCTCCTACGAGCAGTACTTC,CASSLPSSYEQYF
NA,TRBV28,TRBJ2-7,TRBD1,TGTGCCAGCAGTTTTGTACGGACAGGGGGTTCCTACGAGCAGTACTTC,CASSFVRTGGSYEQYF
NA,TRBV5-1,TRBJ2-2,TRBD1,TGCGCCAGCAGCTCACAGGGGGGCACCGGGGAGCTGTTTTTT,CASSSQGGTGELFF
NA,TRBV25-1,TRBJ2-7,NA,TGTGCCAGCGCCCCGGGAGCGGAGAGGCGCGAGCAGTACTTC,CASAPGAERREQYF
few,TRBV6-2/TRBV6-3,TRBJ2-1,TRBD1,TGTGCCAGCAGTTACAATGACAGGGGCAATGAGCAGTTCTTC,CASSYNDRGNEQFF
NA,TRBV10-3,TRBJ2-3,NA,TGTGCCATCAGTGCCAACCGACTAGACACAGATACGCAGTATTTT,CAISANRLDTDTQYF
NA,TRBV7-9,TRBJ2-7,NA,TGTGCCAGCAGCCCAGTCGGGGGTGCCTACGAGCAGTACTTC,CASSPVGGAYEQYF
once,TRBV7-6,TRBJ2-3,NA,TGTGCCAGCAGCTTAGTACAGGGTCTGGCAGATACGCAGTATTTT,CASSLVQGLADTQYF
NA,TRBV7-6,TRBJ1-4,NA,TGTGCCAGCAGCTTAGCGCGGACAGCTAATGAAAAACTGTTTTTT,CASSLARTANEKLFF
few,TRBV28,TRBJ1-6,NA,TGTGCCAGCAAAGCGGCGGGGAATTCACCCCTCCACTTT,CASKAAGNSPLHF
NA,TRBV7-2,TRBJ2-1,TRBD2,TGTGCCAGCAGCCCGCATCAAGCGGGGCCCTCCTACAATGAGCAGTTCTTC,CASSPHQAGPSYNEQFF
NA,TRBV5-4,TRBJ2-7,TRBD2,TGTGCCAGCAGGGCCGGGACTAGCGACTCCTACGAGCAGTACTTC,CASRAGTSDSYEQYF
NA,TRBV4-3,TRBJ2-2,TRBD2,TGCGCCAGCAGCCAAGGTTTGAGCGGGACTAACACCGGGGAGCTGTTTTTT,CASSQGLSGTNTGELFF
NA,TRBV7-6,TRBJ1-2,TRBD1,TGTGCCAGCAGCCTAATGACAGGGTTAATGTCTGGCTACACCTTC,CASSLMTGLMSGYTF
few,TRBV29-1,TRBJ2-1,TRBD2,TGCAGCGGCGGGACTAGCGGCAATGAGCAGTTCTTC,CSGGTSGNEQFF
NA,TRBV7-9,TRBJ2-3,NA,TGTGCCAGCAGCTTAGGTAGCGGTGGGGATACGCAGTATTTT,CASSLGSGGDTQYF
NA,TRBV4-2,TRBJ2-5,NA,TGTGCCAGCAGCCAAGATTCGAGGGTAACAGGCGATGCCCAAGAGACCCAGTACTTC,CASSQDSRVTGDAQETQYF
NA,TRBV6-6,TRBJ1-2,TRBD1,TGTGCCAGCAGTTATCCCGGACAGGGACATGGCTACACCTTC,CASSYPGQGHGYTF
NA,TRBV28,TRBJ1-6,TRBD1,TGTGCCAGCAGCCAAAGATGGGACAGCTTCTCCTATAATTCACCCCTCCACTTT,CASSQRWDSFSYNSPLHF
NA,TRBV13,TRBJ2-2,TRBD1,TGTGCCAGCAGCCCCCCCTGGACAGGGAAGAACACCGGGGAGCTGTTTTTT,CASSPPWTGKNTGELFF
NA,TRBV28,TRBJ2-1,NA,TGTGCCAGCAGTTCCGCAGCGGGTTGGTTCTTC,CASSSAAGWFF
NA,TRBV19,TRBJ2-1,TRBD1,TGTGCCACCCGACAGGGGCGACAGGATGGGGTCAATGAGCAGTTCTTC,CATRQGRQDGVNEQFF
few,TRBV30,TRBJ2-4,NA,TGTGCCTGGAGTGTAGGGACGGCGGGCCAAAACATTCAGTACTTC,CAWSVGTAGQNIQYF
NA,TRBV6-5,TRBJ1-3,NA,TGTGCCAGCAATCAGGGAACTGGAAACACCATATATTTT,CASNQGTGNTIYF
NA,TRBV25-1,TRBJ2-7,TRBD2,TGTGCCAGCAGTGCGACTAGCGGCTATGAGCAGTACTTC,CASSATSGYEQYF
NA,TRBV28,TRBJ1-5,NA,TGTGCCAGCAGTCGCTCCAGTTACAATCAGCCCCAGCATTTT,CASSRSSYNQPQHF
NA,TRBV9,TRBJ2-6,NA,TGTGCCAGCAGCGTAGCTGATAGATCTGGGGCCAACGTCCTGACTTTC,CASSVADRSGANVLTF
few,TRBV7-9,TRBJ1-6,TRBD1,TGTGCCAGCAGCCCCAGGGGGGGTACCCTTCCTTCACCCCTCCACTTT,CASSPRGGTLPSPLHF
NA,TRBV7-8,TRBJ1-1,NA,TGTGCCAGCAGCCCTACGGGGTATGGGGCTGAAGCTTTCTTT,CASSPTGYGAEAFF
NA,TRBV4-1,TRBJ2-7,NA,TGCGCCAGCAGCCAATGGGCCGGCGGCGAGCAGTACTTC,CASSQWAGGEQYF
few,TRBV7-8,TRBJ2-1,TRBD1,TGTGCCAGCAGCCCCGGGACAGCGGAGCAGTTCTTC,CASSPGTAEQFF
NA,TRBV29-1,TRBJ1-1,NA,TGCAGCGGCGGACGGAACACTGAAGCTTTCTTT,CSGGRNTEAFF
once,TRBV7-9,TRBJ2-7,NA,TGTGCCAGCAGGGCCCTTTTGGGCTACGAGCAGTACTTC,CASRALLGYEQYF
NA,TRBV6-5,TRBJ1-3,TRBD1,TGTGCCAGCAGCCGGGGACAGGGAAACACCATATATTTT,CASSRGQGNTIYF
NA,TRBV27,TRBJ1-2,NA,TGTGCCAGCAGTTTTTTACAGGGAAGCTATGGCTACACCTTC,CASSFLQGSYGYTF
NA,TRBV19,TRBJ1-5,TRBD1,TGTGCCAGTAGCCGGGACAGCCTAGACAATCAGCCCCAGCATTTT,CASSRDSLDNQPQHF
NA,TRBV24-1,TRBJ1-5,NA,TGTGCCACCAGTGATCCCTCCTCTCTTATGCCCCAGCATTTT,CATSDPSSLMPQHF